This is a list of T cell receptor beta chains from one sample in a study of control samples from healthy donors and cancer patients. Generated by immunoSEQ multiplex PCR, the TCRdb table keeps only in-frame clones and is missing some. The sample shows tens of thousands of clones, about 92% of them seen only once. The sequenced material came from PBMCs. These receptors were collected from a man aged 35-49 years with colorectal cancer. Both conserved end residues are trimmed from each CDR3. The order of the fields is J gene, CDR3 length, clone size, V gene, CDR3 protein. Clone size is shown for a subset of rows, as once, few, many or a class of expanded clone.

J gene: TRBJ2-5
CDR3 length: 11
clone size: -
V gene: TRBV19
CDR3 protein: ASSSEPGETQY

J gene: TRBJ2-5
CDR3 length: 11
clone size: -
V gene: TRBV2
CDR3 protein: ASDRSIGETQY

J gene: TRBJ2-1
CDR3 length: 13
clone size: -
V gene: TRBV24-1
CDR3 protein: ATSDLAQVSNEQF

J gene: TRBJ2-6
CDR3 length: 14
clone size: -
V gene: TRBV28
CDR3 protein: ASSGQGSSGANVLT

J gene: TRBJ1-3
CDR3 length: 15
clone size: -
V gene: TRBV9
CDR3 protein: ASSTSQEGADGNTIY

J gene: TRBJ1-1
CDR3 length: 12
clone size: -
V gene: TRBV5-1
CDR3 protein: ASSLGWGNTEAF

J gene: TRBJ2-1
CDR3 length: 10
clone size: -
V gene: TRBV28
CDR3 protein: ASSGQGGVQF

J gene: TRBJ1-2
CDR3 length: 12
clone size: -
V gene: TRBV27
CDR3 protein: ASSLLSGSGGYT

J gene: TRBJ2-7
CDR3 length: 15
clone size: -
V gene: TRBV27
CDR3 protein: ASSLSGGTSETYEQY

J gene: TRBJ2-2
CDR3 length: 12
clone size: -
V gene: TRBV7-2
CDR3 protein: ASSLGTNTGELF

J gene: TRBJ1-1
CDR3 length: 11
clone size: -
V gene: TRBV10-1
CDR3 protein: ASSAQRGTEAF

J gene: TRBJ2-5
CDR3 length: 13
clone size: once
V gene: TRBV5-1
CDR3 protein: ASSLAPGQEETQY

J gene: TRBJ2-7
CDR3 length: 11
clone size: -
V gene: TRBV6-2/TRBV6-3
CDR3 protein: ASSYRATYEQY

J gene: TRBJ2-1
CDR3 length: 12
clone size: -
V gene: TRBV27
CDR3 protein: ASPDRLSYNEQF

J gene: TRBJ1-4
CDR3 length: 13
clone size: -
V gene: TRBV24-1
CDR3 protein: ATSDPGQGSEKLF

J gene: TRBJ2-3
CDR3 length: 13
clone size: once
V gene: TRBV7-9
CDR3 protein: ASSPSGRRTDTQY

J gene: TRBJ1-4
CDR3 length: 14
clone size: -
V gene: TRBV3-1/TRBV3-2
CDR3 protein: ASSLLTGGTNEKLF

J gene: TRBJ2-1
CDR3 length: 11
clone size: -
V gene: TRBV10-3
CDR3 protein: AIRGRNYNEQF

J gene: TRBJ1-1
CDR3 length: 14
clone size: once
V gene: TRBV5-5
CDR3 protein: ASRSGHPNGNTEAF

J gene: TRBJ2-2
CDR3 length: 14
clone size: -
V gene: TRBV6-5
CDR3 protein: ASSSSTGGFNGELF

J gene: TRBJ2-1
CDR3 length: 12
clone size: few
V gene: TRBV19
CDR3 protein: ASSGTSVYNEQF

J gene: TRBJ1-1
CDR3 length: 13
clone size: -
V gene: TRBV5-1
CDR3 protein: ASSLRLQLNTEAF

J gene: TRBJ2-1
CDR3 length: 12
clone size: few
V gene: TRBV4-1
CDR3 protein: ASSRTQRNNEQF

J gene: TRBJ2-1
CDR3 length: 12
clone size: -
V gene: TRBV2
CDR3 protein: ASSGEGFYNEQF

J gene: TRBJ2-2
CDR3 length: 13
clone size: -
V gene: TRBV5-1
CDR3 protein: ASSLASRSPGELF

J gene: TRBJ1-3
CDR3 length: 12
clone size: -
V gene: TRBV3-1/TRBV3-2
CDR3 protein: ASSPPGQGNTIY

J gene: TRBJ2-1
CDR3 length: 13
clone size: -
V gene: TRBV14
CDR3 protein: ASSQQAGVGNEQF

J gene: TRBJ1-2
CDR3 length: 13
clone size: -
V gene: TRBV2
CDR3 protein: ASSKRTGDNYGYT

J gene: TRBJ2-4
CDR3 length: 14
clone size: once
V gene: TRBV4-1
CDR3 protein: ASSQAVRGSANIQY

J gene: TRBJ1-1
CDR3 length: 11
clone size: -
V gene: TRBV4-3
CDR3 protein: ASSQDSSTEAF

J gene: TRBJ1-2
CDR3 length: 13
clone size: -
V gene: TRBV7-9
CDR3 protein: ASSLPPAGVYGYT

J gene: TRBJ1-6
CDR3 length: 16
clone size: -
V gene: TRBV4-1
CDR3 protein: ASSQGDRGSSYNSPLH

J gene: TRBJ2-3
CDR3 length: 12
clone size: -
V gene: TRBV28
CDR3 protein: ASSPTGYTDTQY

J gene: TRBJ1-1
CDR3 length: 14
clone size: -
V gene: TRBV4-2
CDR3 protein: ASSQWTGFLNTEAF

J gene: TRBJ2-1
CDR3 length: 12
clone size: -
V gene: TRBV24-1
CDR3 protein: ATSEGTGLNEQF

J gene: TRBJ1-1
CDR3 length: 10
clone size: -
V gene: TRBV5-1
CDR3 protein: ASSLAQGKAF

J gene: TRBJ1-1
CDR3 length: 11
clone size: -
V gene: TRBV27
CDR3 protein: ASSWVENTEAF

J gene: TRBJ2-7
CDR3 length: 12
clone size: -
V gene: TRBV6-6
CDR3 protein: ASSQDRSSYEQY

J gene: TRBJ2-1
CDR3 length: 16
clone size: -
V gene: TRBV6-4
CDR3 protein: ASNPKVHRDRPGDEQF

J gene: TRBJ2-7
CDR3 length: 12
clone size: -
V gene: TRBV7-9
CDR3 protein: ASSSPPQENEQY

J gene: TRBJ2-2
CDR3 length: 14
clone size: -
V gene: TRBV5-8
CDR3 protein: ASSFSGLAPAGELF

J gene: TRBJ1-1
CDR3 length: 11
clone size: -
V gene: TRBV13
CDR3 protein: ASSLQGGTEAF

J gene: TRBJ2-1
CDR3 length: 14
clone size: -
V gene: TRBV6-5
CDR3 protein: ASSYSIAGSYNEQF

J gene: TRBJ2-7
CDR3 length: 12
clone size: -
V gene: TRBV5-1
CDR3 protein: ASSLEQGSYEQY

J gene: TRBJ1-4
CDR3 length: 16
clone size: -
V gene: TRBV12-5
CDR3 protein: ASGLAPRSRATNEKLF

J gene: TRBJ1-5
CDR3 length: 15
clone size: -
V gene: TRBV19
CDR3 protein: ASSPGRFPLFNQPQH

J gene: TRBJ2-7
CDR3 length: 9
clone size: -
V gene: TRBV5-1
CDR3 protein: ASSEGYEQY

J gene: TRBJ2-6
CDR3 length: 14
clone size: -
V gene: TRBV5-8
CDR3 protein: ASRTGPHPGANVLT

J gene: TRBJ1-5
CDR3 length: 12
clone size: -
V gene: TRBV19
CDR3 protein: ASSERGYNQPQH

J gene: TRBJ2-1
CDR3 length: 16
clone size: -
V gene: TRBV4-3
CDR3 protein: ASSQTPGLATRYNEQF

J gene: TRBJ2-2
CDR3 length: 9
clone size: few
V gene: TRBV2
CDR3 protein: ASTRAGELF